These 9 T cell receptor beta chains share one sample of origin, sequenced in a study of vaccination and CD4 T cells after COVID-19. These receptors have no identified antigens. Cultured CD4+ T-cell DNA underwent Oncomine TCR Beta short-read sequencing. TCRdb re-analysed the PCR reads in MiXCR, keeping a single row per CDR3 protein. The data contain roughly 20,000 distinct CDR3 sequences, approximately 63% of them singletons. Stated treatment: roughly 10-day PBMC culture with coronavirus spike peptide pools or control peptides (ViraFEST assay). The material sequenced was CD4+ T cells from blood, cultured in vitro. These receptors all stem from a human donor who had recovered from COVID-19.

The sample holds one count of this clonotype. This chain links TRBV27 with TRBJ2-1; D is possibly TRBD1 (6 bases). With 6 bases removed from V and 10 bases from J, the gap between germline ends came to 16 bases. CDR3 length equals 13 residues. Germline CDR1 is MNHEY and CDR2 is SMNVEV (reference sequence). The CDR3 DNA reads as TGTGCCAGCAGCGTCCGACAGGCAGGGGAGCAGTTCTTC. As protein: CASSVRQAGEQFF.

On this clonotype: Germline is not matched at one junction end, which may reflect a read error. This chain connects TRBV7-7 to TRBJ1-1, with D unclear. This CDR3 has 13 residues. CDR1 and CDR2 from the germline V gene are SSHAT and FNYEAQ (reference sequence). As DNA, the CDR3 is TGTGCTAGCAGCACTCGGTTGAACACTGAAGCTTTCTTT. As protein: CASSTRLNTEAFF.

The V and J genes are TRBV6-4 and TRBJ2-5; no clear D gene. Germline CDR1 and CDR2: MRHNA and SNTAGT. The V and J ends lost 4 bases and 4 bases respectively, with 10 bases between them. The CDR3 runs 13 residues. CDR3 sequence reads: CASSGDMAETQYF. CDR3 coding DNA: TGTGCCAGCAGTGGGGATATGGCAGAGACCCAGTACTTC.

V and J are TRBV15 and TRBJ1-4, with 9 bases matching TRBD1. V shed 3 bases, J shed 8 bases, and the junction held 4 bases outside the gene matches. CDR3 length: 14 amino acids. The germline CDR1 and CDR2 sequences are LNHNV and YYDKDF (reference sequence). The CDR3 sequence is CATSRDRGGEKLFF. CDR3 DNA: TGTGCCACCAGCAGGGACAGGGGAGGGGAAAAACTGTTTTTT.

This chain connects TRBV6-1 to TRBJ2-2; 7 bases fit TRBD1. V shed 5 bases and J 4 bases; nucleotides not matched to a gene: 7. CDR1 and CDR2 from the germline V gene are MNHNS and SASEGT. The CDR3 runs 15 residues. The CDR3: CASSKLTGITGELFF. The CDR3 coding sequence is TGTGCCAGCAGTAAGCTGACAGGGATCACCGGGGAGCTGTTTTTT.

The V call is TRBV7-8, the J call TRBJ2-7, with a tentative D call TRBD2 (6 bases). The CDR3 length is 13 residues. The V gene lost 2 bases and the J gene lost 3 bases, with 8 bases spanning the gap. Germline CDR1 is SGHVS and CDR2 is FQNEAQ. The DNA of the CDR3 is TGTGCCAGCAGCTTAAGGCGGGACTACGAGCAGTACTTC. This gives the protein CASSLRRDYEQYF.

V and J are TRBV7-2 and TRBJ1-1, with a tentative D call TRBD1 (5 bases). V gave up 2 bases and J gave up 3 bases, with 13 bases separating them. Looked up from germline, CDR1 is SGHTA and CDR2 is FQGNSA. There are 15 residues in the CDR3. CDR3 sequence (DNA): TGTGCCAGCAGCTTAACCCTAAGGGGTCACACTGAAGCTTTCTTT. It specifies CASSLTLRGHTEAFF. Full variable domain (remainder filled in from reference TRBV7-2 and TRBJ1-1): GAGVSQSPSNKVTEKGKDVELRCDPISGHTALYWYRQSLGQGLEFLIYFQGNSAPDKSGLPSDRFSAERTGGSVSTLTIQRTQQEDSAVYLCASSLTLRGHTEAFFGQGTRLTVV.

This clonotype was detected only once. The J gene is TRBJ1-2, the V gene TRBV30, with 7 bases fitting TRBD1. The CDR3 contains 17 residues. Germline V gives CDR1 GTSNPN, CDR2 SVGIG (reference sequence). V lost 4 bases and J lost 4; bases outside the gene matches: 18. DNA of the CDR3: TGTGCCTGGATGCTTAGGGGACAGACCCTAAGATCCTATGGCTACACCTTC. Protein sequence: CAWMLRGQTLRSYGYTF.

The rearrangement joins TRBV7-2 to TRBJ1-2, with a weak D call TRBD1 (6 bases). Trimming pared 6 bases from V and 2 bases from J, leaving 13 bases between. Germline V CDR1 and CDR2: SGHTA, FQGNSA. The CDR3 has 14 amino acids. The CDR3 nucleotides read TGTGCCAGCAGGGGGGGGCAGGCCAACTATGGCTACACCTTC. It encodes CASRGGQANYGYTF.